This passage covers 23 T cell receptor beta chains from one sample sequenced in a study of blood T cell repertoires in COVID-19. Data came from immunoSEQ multiplex PCR; TCRdb stores just in-frame clones and leaves some out. Counted here are about 80,000 clones, around 88% occurring once; the ten biggest clones make up approximately 6.7%. The sequenced sample was peripheral blood. Receptor source: a woman of 80 years or more with acute or convalescent COVID-19.

This clone turned up a few times. This chain joins TRBV18 and TRBJ2-1, with 12 bases lining up with TRBD2. The CDR3 length is 16 residues. J gave up 7 bases and V 2 bases, and 6 bases lay outside the gene matches. The germline gives CDR1 KGHSH, CDR2 LQKENI. CDR3 DNA: TGTGCCAGCTCACCAAGCCCCGGACTAGCGGGAAATGAGCAGTTCTTC. As protein: CASSPSPGLAGNEQFF. The whole variable domain, remainder taken from reference TRBV18 and TRBJ2-1, is NAGVMQNPRHLVRRRGQEARLRCSPMKGHSHVYWYRQLPEEGLKFMVYLQKENIIDESGMPKERFSAEFPKEGPSILRIQQVVRGDSAAYFCASSPSPGLAGNEQFFGPGTRLTVL.

The V call is TRBV5-8, the J call TRBJ2-3; 13 positions match TRBD2. This CDR3 spans 17 amino acids. Germline V lookup: CDR1 SGHTS, CDR2 YDEGEE. Trimming at V came to 3 bases and at J to 4 bases, leaving 8 bases not matched to a gene. The CDR3 protein is CASSSLGLAGRADTQYF. In nucleotides, the CDR3 is TGTGCCAGCAGCTCTCTGGGACTAGCGGGAAGGGCAGATACGCAGTATTTT.

The rearrangement links TRBV6-1 to TRBJ1-5, with D tentatively TRBD1 (6 bases). V dropped 3 bases and J dropped 2 bases, with 11 bases sitting between them. Germline CDR1 reads MNHNS; CDR2 reads SASEGT. The length of the CDR3 is 15 residues. For the CDR3, the DNA is TGTGCCAGCAGTGAGGGGGGGGCCGGCAATCAGCCCCAGCATTTT. Protein product: CASSEGGAGNQPQHF.

The chain employs TRBV6-6 and TRBJ2-1; TRBD1 agrees at 10 bases. V shed 5 bases, J shed 0 bases, and the junction held 7 bases outside the gene matches. From germline, CDR1 is MNHNY and CDR2 SVGAGI (reference sequence). The CDR3 has 17 residues. DNA for the CDR3: TGTGCCAGCAGTCGTACTCGGACAGGGGGCTCCTACAATGAGCAGTTCTTC. Translating it yields CASSRTRTGGSYNEQFF.

This clone was observed a single time. The genes are TRBV5-1 and TRBJ1-1; D might be TRBD1 (6 bases). V lost 0 bases and J 3 bases, leaving 21 bases between the germline ends. Germline V gives CDR1 SGHRS, CDR2 YFSETQ. The CDR3 is 18 amino acids. CDR3 amino acids: CASSLDGGFLPRDTEAFF. Written as DNA, the CDR3 is TGCGCCAGCAGCTTGGATGGGGGCTTCTTACCCAGGGACACTGAAGCTTTCTTT.

CDR3 DNA: TGCGCCAGCAGCTTGGAGGGGGCTGGTAACACTGAAGCTTTCTTT. It is translated as CASSLEGAGNTEAFF. The chain combines TRBV5-1 with TRBJ1-1; 7 bases fit TRBD1. V was clipped by 0 bases and J by 2 bases; unmatched bases: 4. Germline V gives CDR1 SGHRS, CDR2 YFSETQ. The CDR3 runs 15 residues.

The chain uses TRBV7-3 and TRBJ2-2; D is unresolved. CDR1 is SGHTA and CDR2 is FQGTGA in the germline V gene. V was pared by 3 bases and J by 1 base, with 6 bases between. The CDR3 is made up of 14 amino acids. In nucleotides, the CDR3 is TGTGCCAGCAGCTTCTCCGGGAACACCGGGGAGCTGTTTTTT. It is translated as CASSFSGNTGELFF.

This chain uses TRBV30 with TRBJ1-1; D may be TRBD1 (6 bases). Germline V gene data show CDR1 as GTSNPN and CDR2 as SVGIG (reference sequence). Trimming cost V 0 bases and J 2 bases, with 22 bases left between them. The CDR3 consists of 18 residues. The CDR3 DNA reads as TGTGCCTGGAGTGTACAATGGGGGCAGAGTTGGTCTAACACTGAAGCTTTCTTT. Amino acids: CAWSVQWGQSWSNTEAFF. Variable domain in full (rest from reference TRBV30 and TRBJ1-1): SQTIHQWPATLVQPVGSPLSLECTVEGTSNPNLYWYRQAAGRGLQLLFYSVGIGQISSEVPQNLSASRPQDRQFILSSKKLLLSDSGFYLCAWSVQWGQSWSNTEAFFGQGTRLTVV.

The chain combines TRBV10-1 with TRBJ2-7; 10 bases align to TRBD1. The ends lost 10 bases at V and 8 bases at J; junction bases unmatched: 14. CDR1 and CDR2 from the germline V gene are WNHNN and SYGVQD (reference sequence). The CDR3 is 14 amino acids. The CDR3 nucleotides are TGCGCCACCTCCCCACCGGGACAGGGGCAACAGCAGTACTTC. It specifies CATSPPGQGQQQYF.

This chain uses TRBV11-2 with TRBJ1-4, with 7 bases fitting TRBD1. J was trimmed by 8 bases and V by 5 bases; bases with no gene match: 11. There are 15 residues in the CDR3. Germline-derived CDR1 and CDR2 are SGHAT and FQNNGV. CDR3 in DNA: TGTGCCAGCAGCCGCTACCGACAGGGTGGGGAAAAACTGTTTTTT. As protein: CASSRYRQGGEKLFF.

This clone was picked up one time. At one boundary the junction diverges from the germline segment, which might be a read error. The CDR3 nucleotides are TGTGCTAGCAGCTTAGGGCTAGCGGGAGTAACTGAGAAGTTCTTC. It yields the protein CASSLGLAGVTEKFF. The rearrangement links TRBV7-7 to TRBJ2-1, with TRBD2 matching over 10 bases. CDR3 size: 15 residues. Germline values: CDR1 SSHAT, CDR2 FNYEAQ (reference sequence). Full variable domain (missing parts from reference TRBV7-7 and TRBJ2-1): GAGVSQSPRYKVTKRGQDVTLRCDPISSHATLYWYQQALGQGPEFLTYFNYEAQPDKSGLPSDRFSAERPEGSISTLTIQRTEQRDSAMYRCASSLGLAGVTEKFFGPGTRLTVL.

The CDR3 sequence is CASSILERGASYNEQFF. CDR3 nucleotide sequence: TGTGCCAGTAGTATCCTGGAGCGGGGGGCCTCCTACAATGAGCAGTTCTTC. V and J are TRBV19 and TRBJ2-1, with 9 bases that match TRBD2. The CDR3 consists of 17 residues. Per the germline V gene, CDR1 is LNHDA and CDR2 is SQIVND (reference sequence). J gave up 0 bases and V 3 bases, and 6 bases lay outside the gene matches.

The rearrangement joins TRBV2 to TRBJ2-1, with 9 nucleotides matching TRBD2. The CDR3 spans 15 residues. Germline CDR1 reads SNHLY; CDR2 reads FYNNEI. Trimming cost V 1 base and J 4 bases; bases outside gene matches: 2. CDR3 amino acids: CASSEGLAAYNEQFF. CDR3 coding DNA: TGTGCCAGCAGTGAAGGACTAGCGGCGTACAATGAGCAGTTCTTC.

This rearrangement joins TRBV18 to TRBJ1-1, with a tentative D call TRBD1 (5 bases). This CDR3 has 13 residues. V lost 0 bases and J 6 bases, leaving 8 bases between the germline ends. Looked up from germline, CDR1 is KGHSH and CDR2 is LQKENI. This chain's CDR3 is CASSPPAGPEAFF. The CDR3 DNA sequence: TGTGCCAGCTCACCACCGGCGGGACCTGAAGCTTTCTTT.

The chain couples TRBV6-6 to TRBJ2-7, with 7 positions matching TRBD2. V dropped 6 bases and J dropped 0; count of bases not matched to a gene: 5. This CDR3 is 14 amino acids long. Germline CDR1 is MNHNY and CDR2 is SVGAGI (reference sequence). CDR3 protein: CASRREGLSYEQYF. CDR3 coding DNA: TGTGCCAGCAGGAGGGAGGGTCTCTCCTACGAGCAGTACTTC.

This clone was counted a single time. This chain joins TRBV6-1 and TRBJ2-1; TRBD2 aligns across 9 bases. This CDR3 is 14 amino acids long. The V segment lost 1 base and the J segment 16 bases; nucleotides outside the gene matches: 11. CDR1 and CDR2 (germline): MNHNS, SASEGT. In nucleotides, the CDR3 is TGTGCCAGCAGTGAAGGCGGGAGGGCCCTTTCGGAATTCTTC. This translates into CASSEGGRALSEFF.

This chain links TRBV19 with TRBJ1-4; 7 nucleotides align to TRBD1. The CDR3 contains 15 residues. The germline gives CDR1 LNHDA, CDR2 SQIVND (reference sequence). Trimming took 3 bases from V and 5 from J; bases not matched to a gene: 6. The CDR3 bases are TGTGCCAGTAGTATGGGGGACAGTTGGAATGAAAAACTGTTTTTT. Amino acid sequence: CASSMGDSWNEKLFF.

This clone was seen once. The genes are TRBV18 and TRBJ1-2, with D tentatively TRBD1 (5 bases). Trimming left V 0 bases short and J 4 bases short, with 15 bases between. The CDR3 spans 16 residues. Germline values: CDR1 KGHSH, CDR2 LQKENI. CDR3 DNA: TGTGCCAGCTCACCACCGGGGAGGGGCGATTTCTATGGCTACACCTTC. Its translation: CASSPPGRGDFYGYTF.

The chain carries TRBV14 and TRBJ2-2, with 7 bases lining up with TRBD1. The CDR3 is 13 residues long. Trimming took 6 bases from V and 3 from J; bases not matched to a gene: 1. The V gene's germline CDR1 is SGHDN and CDR2 FVKESK. Here the CDR3 reads CASRGQYTGELFF. Written as DNA, the CDR3 is TGTGCCAGCAGGGGACAGTACACCGGGGAGCTGTTTTTT.

This clone came up once. CDR3 coding DNA: TGTGCCAGCAGCGGGACTAGCGGCCAAGAGACCCAGTACTTC. Its protein is CASSGTSGQETQYF. The V call is TRBV7-2, the J call TRBJ2-5, with 11 bases lining up with TRBD2. CDR1 SGHTA and CDR2 FQGNSA come from the germline V gene. The CDR3 covers 14 residues. J was trimmed by 1 base and V by 5 bases; bases with no gene match: 0.

The chain is built from TRBV4-3 and TRBJ1-2, with TRBD1 as a possible D gene (5 bases). CDR1 and CDR2 (germline): LGHNA, YSLEER. V shed 1 base and J shed 2 bases, with 14 bases lying between them. The CDR3 sequence is 16 residues long. CDR3 protein: CASSQGADTPNYGYTF. CDR3 nucleotide sequence: TGCGCCAGCAGCCAAGGGGCGGACACACCAAACTATGGCTACACCTTC.

In its sample, this clone was seen once. V usage is TRBV6-5 and J usage is TRBJ2-7; 14 positions agree with TRBD2. V lost 8 bases, J lost 3 bases, and 6 bases stayed unmatched. This CDR3 has 15 amino acids. Germline lookup yields CDR1 MNHEY and CDR2 SVGAGI. CDR3 region: CASGKGLAGDYEQYF. The CDR3 DNA reads TGTGCCAGCGGTAAGGGACTAGCGGGGGACTACGAGCAGTACTTC.

As DNA, the CDR3 is TGCGCCAGCAGCTTGGGGTGGGGACAGGGAAGTGAAAAACTGTTTTTT. Protein product: CASSLGWGQGSEKLFF. This chain connects TRBV5-1 to TRBJ1-4, with TRBD1 matching over 9 bases. The CDR3 contains 16 residues. Germline V gives CDR1 SGHRS, CDR2 YFSETQ. With V trimmed by 0 bases and J by 7 bases, 7 bases remained unmatched.